Listed below are T cell receptor beta chains from one sample, sequenced in a study of blood T cell repertoires in COVID-19. Libraries were prepared by immunoSEQ multiplex PCR; TCRdb keeps only in-frame clonotypes and omits some of them. The sample includes some 130,000 clones, about 85% of them seen just once. Sequencing was done on a sample of peripheral blood. All receptors come from a man aged 40-55 years with active or convalescent COVID-19. CDR3s leave out the opening cysteine and the closing phenylalanine or tryptophan. Each record gives: V gene, CDR3 length, J gene, CDR3 protein.

TRBV7-9	14	TRBJ1-6	ASSTTGGNYNSPLH
TRBV5-6	11	TRBJ2-5	ASSSGQGETQY
TRBV28	12	TRBJ2-1	ASSPGDRYNEQF
TRBV6-6	10	TRBJ1-5	ASNLSNQPQH
TRBV30	11	TRBJ1-5	AWEDRGDQPQH
TRBV7-2	13	TRBJ1-1	ASFTIRTGGNEAF
TRBV7-7	13	TRBJ2-1	ASSSGTGGPNEQF
TRBV18	14	TRBJ2-6	ASSNRADSGANVLT
TRBV3-1/TRBV3-2	11	TRBJ2-2	ASSHTGAGELF
TRBV6-1	15	TRBJ1-4	ASSDRRGAGTNEKLF
TRBV6-2/TRBV6-3	13	TRBJ2-5	ASSPGTGNQETQY
TRBV10-3	11	TRBJ2-3	ATVRSSTDTQY
TRBV30	12	TRBJ1-4	AWSVQGTNEKLF
TRBV7-2	13	TRBJ2-7	ASSPWAGGVYEQY
TRBV7-3	12	TRBJ2-7	ASSPQRGGWEQY
TRBV18	11	TRBJ2-3	ASSPQTGDTQY
TRBV7-7	12	TRBJ2-5	ASSSDRGLGSQY
TRBV18	13	TRBJ1-4	ASSPRDSFSEKLF